Shown below are 25 T cell receptor beta chains from a single sample sequenced in a study of STAT3 mutations in large granular lymphocyte leukemia. Sequencing was performed with immunoSEQ multiplex PCR; in TCRdb, only in-frame clones are kept and a portion is missing. The data hold about 42,000 clones, with about 81% observed a single time. Their specific antigens are unknown. Whole-study results and caveats: At least one immunodominant TCR beta clonotype appeared in every T-cell large granular lymphocyte leukemia patient.

The source material was PBMCs. The receptors stem from a human donor with T large granular lymphocyte leukemia. Some clones in this sample may be carry-over from other donors' samples.

In its sample, this clone was seen once. CDR3 in amino acids: CASSTDTYSGANVLTF. The CDR3 region has the DNA TGCGCCAGCAGCACGGACACCTACTCTGGGGCCAACGTCCTGACTTTC. This chain joins TRBV5-1 and TRBJ2-6; a weak D match, TRBD1 (5 bases). V was trimmed by 4 bases and J by 0 bases, leaving 11 bases between them. The CDR3 is 16 amino acids. Looked up from germline, CDR1 is SGHRS and CDR2 is YFSETQ.

The chain joins TRBV7-2 to TRBJ1-1; no definite D call. V was shortened by 2 bases and J by 1 base, with 5 bases between the two germline ends. The CDR3 contains 13 residues. Germline V gene lookup returns CDR1 SGHTA and CDR2 FQGNSA. DNA of the CDR3: TGTGCCAGCAGCTTACTTGGGAACACTGAAGCTTTCTTT. Translated: CASSLLGNTEAFF. The complete variable domain, with remaining parts taken from reference TRBV7-2 and TRBJ1-1, reads GAGVSQSPSNKVTEKGKDVELRCDPISGHTALYWYRQSLGQGLEFLIYFQGNSAPDKSGLPSDRFSAERTGGSVSTLTIQRTQQEDSAVYLCASSLLGNTEAFFGQGTRLTVV.

V is TRBV18 and J is TRBJ2-2; maybe TRBD1 (5 bases). Trimming left V 3 bases short and J 5 bases short, with 13 bases between. The germline CDR1 and CDR2 sequences are KGHSH and LQKENI. The CDR3 has 15 amino acids. CDR3 loop: CASSPQTDYTGELFF. CDR3 bases: TGTGCCAGCTCACCTCAGACAGATTATACCGGGGAGCTGTTTTTT.

V and J are TRBV7-2 and TRBJ2-3; 11 bases agree with TRBD2. The junction had 4 bases not matched to a gene; V was cut back by 4 bases and J by 4 bases. This CDR3 is built from 15 residues. CDR1 SGHTA and CDR2 FQGNSA come from the germline V gene. DNA of the CDR3: TGTGCCAGCAGCTCCCTTAGCGGGGGGGCAGATACGCAGTATTTT. Its translation: CASSSLSGGADTQYF.

This chain joins TRBV4-2 and TRBJ2-2; D remains ambiguous. The CDR3 is 12 residues long. Germline CDR1 reads LGHNA; CDR2 reads YNFKEQ. Trimming stripped 8 bases from V and 5 bases from J, with 9 bases between. The CDR3 sequence: CASSTWTGELFF. The DNA for the CDR3 is TGTGCCAGCTCCACATGGACCGGGGAGCTGTTTTTT.

The rearrangement uses TRBV5-1 and TRBJ2-1; D gene uncertain. V lost 6 bases to trimming and J lost 6 bases, with 13 bases between them. Germline V gives CDR1 SGHRS, CDR2 YFSETQ. This CDR3 spans 13 amino acids. The CDR3 region has the DNA TGCGCCAGCACCGTGGCTAACCTCAATGAGCAGTTCTTC. It translates to CASTVANLNEQFF.

The rearrangement links TRBV6-6 to TRBJ2-1, with unresolved D. This CDR3 has 13 residues. The germline CDR1 and CDR2 sequences are MNHNY and SVGAGI (reference sequence). Trimming shortened V by 5 bases and J by 4 bases, and 9 bases separated the two germline ends. DNA of the CDR3: TGTGCCAGCAGTACCACGGATTACAATGAGCAGTTCTTC. Its translation is CASSTTDYNEQFF.

The rearrangement uses TRBV28 and TRBJ1-6, with TRBD1 matching 9 bases. CDR3 length: 15 amino acids. Germline V gene lookup returns CDR1 MDHEN and CDR2 SYDVKM. J gave up 12 bases and V 5 bases, and 11 bases lay outside the gene matches. The CDR3 DNA reads as TGTGCCAGCAGTCAAAGACAGGGGGGTTATTTACCCCTCCACTTT. Protein sequence: CASSQRQGGYLPLHF. Supplemented by reference TRBV28 and TRBJ1-6, the full variable domain reads DVKVTQSSRYLVKRTGEKVFLECVQDMDHENMFWYRQDPGLGLRLIYFSYDVKMKEKGDIPEGYSVSREKKERFSLILESASTNQTSMYLCASSQRQGGYLPLHFGNGTRLTVT.

A few counts support this clone. Relative to the germline gene, one junction end is altered; a read error may explain this. The chain is built from TRBV2 and TRBJ2-7; D call uncertain. Germline V gene lookup returns CDR1 SNHLY and CDR2 FYNNEI. The CDR3 is 11 amino acids. The CDR3 loop is CASSEAGMLDF. The CDR3 region has the DNA TGTGCCAGCAGTGAAGCGGGGATGTTGGACTTC. Variable domain in full (rest from reference TRBV2 and TRBJ2-7): EPEVTQTPSHQVTQMGQEVILRCVPISNHLYFYWYRQILGQKVEFLVSFYNNEISEKSEIFDDQFSVERPDGSNFTLKIRSTKLEDSAMYFCASSEAGMLDFGPGTRLTVT.

CDR3 loop: CASNDRGGLTEAFF. In DNA, the CDR3 is TGTGCCAGCAACGACAGGGGGGGCCTCACTGAAGCTTTCTTT. V usage is TRBV19 and J usage is TRBJ1-1; TRBD1 aligns across 9 bases. Germline V gene lookup returns CDR1 LNHDA and CDR2 SQIVND (reference sequence). The CDR3 spans 14 residues. Losses at the gene ends were 9 bases for V and 4 bases for J; bases not matched to a gene: 9.

V is TRBV19 and J is TRBJ2-3, with TRBD2 identical over 7 bases. Germline CDR1 and CDR2: LNHDA and SQIVND (reference sequence). The trim removed 6 bases at V and 0 bases at J, leaving 6 bases unmatched. The CDR3 sequence is 15 residues long. CDR3 bases: TGTGCCAGTAGGGGTTGGGAGGGAAGCACAGATACGCAGTATTTT. Protein: CASRGWEGSTDTQYF.

This rearrangement joins TRBV25-1 to TRBJ2-5, with D perhaps matching TRBD1 (6 bases). Germline lookup yields CDR1 MGHDK and CDR2 SYGVNS. CDR3 length: 14 residues. Trimming pared 6 bases from V and 3 bases from J, leaving 14 bases between. The CDR3 bases are TGTGCCAGCAGCCCCGACAGGCGAAAAGAGACCCAGTACTTC. Protein sequence: CASSPDRRKETQYF.

V is TRBV28 and J is TRBJ1-1; D gene uncertain. Trimming cost V 3 bases and J 5 bases, with 7 bases left between them. This CDR3 region has 12 residues. Germline V gives CDR1 MDHEN, CDR2 SYDVKM. The CDR3, as DNA: TGTGCCAGCAGTTTGGTTTGGACTGAAGCTTTCTTT. Its translation: CASSLVWTEAFF. The variable domain in full, with the rest retrieved from reference TRBV28 and TRBJ1-1, is DVKVTQSSRYLVKRTGEKVFLECVQDMDHENMFWYRQDPGLGLRLIYFSYDVKMKEKGDIPEGYSVSREKKERFSLILESASTNQTSMYLCASSLVWTEAFFGQGTRLTVV.

The chain employs TRBV28 and TRBJ1-5; 10 positions agree with TRBD1. The CDR3 has 16 residues. Germline trimming cut 5 bases from V and 7 bases from J; bases unmatched to any gene: 11. CDR1 MDHEN and CDR2 SYDVKM come from the germline V gene. This chain's CDR3 is CASSLLGQGKRQPQHF. The CDR3 nucleotides read TGTGCCAGCAGTCTCCTGGGACAGGGGAAGAGGCAGCCCCAGCATTTT.

The rearrangement joins TRBV6-4 to TRBJ2-6; D assignment may be TRBD1 or TRBD2 (5 bases each). The V end lost 4 bases, the J end lost 0 bases, and 16 bases lay between the germline ends. The CDR3 totals 18 residues. Germline V gives CDR1 MRHNA, CDR2 SNTAGT. The CDR3: CASSALAKGSSGANVLTF. The CDR3 coding sequence is TGTGCCAGCAGTGCTCTTGCAAAGGGGAGCTCTGGGGCCAACGTCCTGACTTTC.

The chain uses TRBV6-4 and TRBJ2-1; D is possibly TRBD2 (5 bases). The CDR3 loop spans 15 amino acids. V was trimmed by 1 base and J by 6 bases, leaving 13 bases between them. From germline, CDR1 is MRHNA and CDR2 SNTAGT. CDR3 region: CASSDFQRSPNEQFF. The DNA for the CDR3 is TGTGCCAGCAGTGACTTTCAGCGGAGTCCCAATGAGCAGTTCTTC.

This chain connects TRBV5-6 to TRBJ2-1, with 8 bases lining up with TRBD1. Germline trimming cut 4 bases from V and 2 bases from J; bases unmatched to any gene: 8. The CDR3 totals 16 residues. Germline CDR1 SGHDT, CDR2 YYEEEE. The CDR3: CASSTATGVTYNEQFF. CDR3 bases: TGTGCCAGCAGCACTGCGACAGGGGTCACCTACAATGAGCAGTTCTTC.

The chain uses TRBV6-6 and TRBJ1-2; a possible D gene is TRBD1 (5 bases). Germline V gene data show CDR1 as MNHNY and CDR2 as SVGAGI (reference sequence). CDR3 length: 13 residues. Trimming removed 8 bases at V and 6 bases at J, with 16 bases between. CDR3 region: CASYRSGVDGYTF. The CDR3 DNA follows: TGTGCCAGCTACCGCTCGGGGGTCGATGGCTACACCTTC.

The chain is built from TRBV28 and TRBJ2-3; the match to TRBD2 covers 8 bases. CDR3 length: 14 amino acids. CDR1 MDHEN and CDR2 SYDVKM come from the germline V gene. The ends lost 7 bases at V and 3 bases at J; junction bases unmatched: 6. The CDR3 region has the DNA TGTGCCAGCATCTTGGGACTAGTTACAGATACGCAGTATTTT. It is translated as CASILGLVTDTQYF. Supplemented by reference TRBV28 and TRBJ2-3, the full variable domain reads DVKVTQSSRYLVKRTGEKVFLECVQDMDHENMFWYRQDPGLGLRLIYFSYDVKMKEKGDIPEGYSVSREKKERFSLILESASTNQTSMYLCASILGLVTDTQYFGPGTRLTVL.

The chain recombines TRBV7-8 with TRBJ2-3; D may be TRBD2 (7 bases). The germline V gene encodes CDR1 SGHVS and CDR2 FQNEAQ. The CDR3 length is 15 residues. V lost 7 bases and J 2 bases, leaving 16 bases between the germline ends. The CDR3 DNA sequence: TGTGCCAGCACCCCTCGGGGGGCTCCCACAGATACGCAGTATTTT. Amino acids: CASTPRGAPTDTQYF. The whole variable domain, remainder taken from reference TRBV7-8 and TRBJ2-3, is GAGVSQSPRYKVAKRGQDVALRCDPISGHVSLFWYQQALGQGPEFLTYFQNEAQLDKSGLPSDRFFAERPEGSVSTLKIQRTQQEDSAVYLCASTPRGAPTDTQYFGPGTRLTVL.

The chain links TRBV5-4 to TRBJ2-6; D is unresolved. Trimming removed 5 bases from V and 3 bases from J, with 15 bases in between. Germline CDR1 is SGHNT and CDR2 is YYREEE (reference sequence). The length of the CDR3 is 16 residues. The CDR3 DNA reads as TGTGCCAGCAGTCCCCCCGGCGGTAATGGGGCCAACGTCCTGACTTTC. Translating gives CASSPPGGNGANVLTF.

This rearrangement joins TRBV7-8 to TRBJ2-1; D unresolved. Germline V gene lookup returns CDR1 SGHVS and CDR2 FQNEAQ. Trimming removed 4 bases at V and 4 bases at J, with 11 bases between. This CDR3 spans 14 amino acids. The CDR3 DNA is TGTGCCAGCAGCTCCGCCCCTGGATACAATGAGCAGTTCTTC. Translated, it gives CASSSAPGYNEQFF.

V gene TRBV27 combines with J gene TRBJ2-7; 9 nucleotides line up with TRBD1. Looked up from germline, CDR1 is MNHEY and CDR2 is SMNVEV (reference sequence). The CDR3 runs 13 residues. The V and J ends lost 6 bases and 5 bases, in that order; junction bases with no gene match: 5. In DNA, the CDR3 is TGTGCCAGCAGGGGGACAGGGATCCACGAGCAGTACTTC. Residues: CASRGTGIHEQYF.

The genes are TRBV14 and TRBJ1-2; D remains ambiguous. The V gene lost 2 bases and the J gene lost 3 bases, with 7 bases spanning the gap. CDR1 is SGHDN, CDR2 FVKESK, per germline. The CDR3 runs 13 residues. The CDR3 sequence is CASSQLVDYGYTF. The CDR3 DNA sequence: TGTGCCAGCAGCCAACTTGTCGACTATGGCTACACCTTC.

This chain joins TRBV5-4 and TRBJ1-1; D not resolved. The CDR3 covers 15 residues. Germline V lookup: CDR1 SGHNT, CDR2 YYREEE (reference sequence). Between the trimmed V and J ends, which lost 0 bases and 3 bases, there was a span of 12 bases. CDR3 amino acids: CASSLVLGTDTEAFF. DNA for the CDR3: TGTGCCAGCAGCTTGGTCCTCGGTACGGACACTGAAGCTTTCTTT.